This entry is about one TCR beta chain. The record originates from a study of chemoradiotherapy in HPV16-positive cancers. Germline V gene lookup returns CDR1 PRHDT and CDR2 FYEKMQ (reference sequence). The length of the CDR3 is 15 residues. Deletions cut 5 bases from V and 8 bases from J, with 21 bases between. Sequencing was performed with immunoSEQ multiplex PCR; in TCRdb, only in-frame clones are kept and a portion is missing. The sample comprises under 85,000 clones, around nine tenths of which are singletons, and more than 3.5% rests with the top ten. This clonotype was obtained from a human donor with HPV-associated anogenital cancer. The source was blood, collected from a patient who underwent chemoradiotherapy. The gene calls are TRBV13 and TRBJ1-2; possible D gene TRBD1, 6 bases. The CDR3 here is CASSAWWAGAQGYTF. CDR3 sequence (DNA): TGTGCCAGCAGCGCTTGGTGGGCAGGGGCTCAAGGCTACACCTTC. Full variable domain (missing parts from reference TRBV13 and TRBJ1-2): AAGVIQSPRHLIKEKRETATLKCYPIPRHDTVYWYQQGPGQDPQFLISFYEKMQSDKGSIPDRFSAQQFSDYHSELNMSSLELGDSALYFCASSAWWAGAQGYTFGSGTRLTVV.